The 25 T cell receptor beta chains in this list originate from one sample, sequenced in a study of T cells after yellow fever vaccination. MiXCR, applied by TCRdb to the 5' RACE reads, yields one record per CDR3 protein. The sample lists 620,000 or so distinct CDR3 sequences; around a sixth were seen once. The material sequenced was PBMCs, taken less than 6 days after the first yellow fever vaccination. These receptors originate from a young man who received the YFV17D yellow fever vaccine.

A word on this clonotype: One end of the junction fails to match germline, which may point to a read error. J is TRBJ2-5 and V is TRBV20-1; possible D gene TRBD1, 6 bases. In germline, CDR1 is DFQATT, CDR2 SNEGSKA (reference sequence). The CDR3 has 18 amino acids. The CDR3 sequence is CCANRRSRTEAFPWTQYF. CDR3 in DNA: TGCTGTGCTAATCGAAGGTCTAGGACAGAGGCTTTCCCTTGGACCCAGTACTTC.

This clonotype turned up a few times. V gene TRBV4-2 combines with J gene TRBJ2-3, with TRBD2 matching 7 bases. After removal of 4 bases from V and 2 bases from J, the junction contained 6 bases not matched to a gene. Germline V lookup: CDR1 LGHNA, CDR2 YNFKEQ. CDR3 length: 15 amino acids. The CDR3 spells CASSPLADYTDTQYF. CDR3 in DNA: TGTGCCAGCAGCCCCCTAGCGGACTACACAGATACGCAGTATTTT.

The chain carries TRBV5-6 and TRBJ2-3, with unresolved D. Germline assignment: CDR1 SGHDT and CDR2 YYEEEE. Trimming left V 0 bases short and J 0 bases short, with 5 bases between. The CDR3 sequence is 14 residues long. The CDR3 coding sequence is TGTGCCAGCAGCTTGGGTCATAGCACAGATACGCAGTATTTT. Protein product: CASSLGHSTDTQYF.

This clonotype was detected many times. The gene calls are TRBV7-7 and TRBJ2-1; TRBD2 aligns across 9 bases. The ends lost 6 bases at V and 6 bases at J; junction bases unmatched: 18. This CDR3 is 18 amino acids long. Germline V CDR1 and CDR2: SSHAT, FNYEAQ (reference sequence). The CDR3 sequence is CASSPYGTSSYFFNEQFF. CDR3 nucleotide sequence: TGTGCCAGCAGTCCTTATGGGACTAGCTCGTACTTCTTCAATGAGCAGTTCTTC.

V usage is TRBV20-1 and J usage is TRBJ2-5; D ambiguous. The germline V gene has CDR1 DFQATT and CDR2 SNEGSKA (reference sequence). This CDR3 has 12 residues. The V gene lost 4 bases and the J gene lost 3 bases, with 9 bases spanning the gap. DNA of the CDR3: TGCAGTGCTACCAGTCAGGAAGAGACCCAGTACTTC. Translation gives CSATSQEETQYF.

This clonotype was counted only a few times. V is TRBV12-3 or TRBV12-4 and J is TRBJ1-1; 9 nucleotides line up with TRBD1. The trim removed 4 bases at V and 3 bases at J, leaving 3 bases unmatched. The CDR3 runs 14 residues. In DNA, the CDR3 is TGTGCCAGCAGTTACGGACAGGGGTACACTGAAGCTTTCTTT. Protein: CASSYGQGYTEAFF.

Concerning this clonotype itself: A single base separates this from a much larger clone, so it may be a read error. The gene calls are TRBV2 and TRBJ1-5, with D perhaps matching TRBD1 (6 bases). The germline CDR1 and CDR2 sequences are SNHLY and FYNNEI. This CDR3 is built from 16 residues. The V gene lost 5 bases and the J gene lost 2 bases, with 16 bases spanning the gap. As DNA, the CDR3 is TGTGCCAGCAGTATAAGGGGGACGCATGGCAATCAGCCCCAGCATTTT. Residues: CASSIRGTHGNQPQHF.

This clonotype appeared a few times. The rearrangement links TRBV6-1 to TRBJ2-6; the D is unclear. The V gene lost 8 bases and the J gene lost 4 bases, with 9 bases spanning the gap. Germline CDR1 and CDR2: MNHNS and SASEGT. The CDR3 consists of 13 residues. The DNA of the CDR3 is TGTGCCAGCCGCTTAGCCGGGGCCAACGTCCTGACTTTC. Its translation: CASRLAGANVLTF.

This clonotype has more than one count but fewer than ten. The rearrangement uses TRBV10-3 and TRBJ1-2, with D possibly being TRBD1 (5 bases). This CDR3 has 14 residues. The germline V and J ends were trimmed by 6 bases and 2 bases, with 13 bases remaining between them. Germline CDR1 ENHRY, CDR2 SYGVKD. The CDR3 sequence is CAISALDKNYGYTF. The DNA for the CDR3 is TGTGCCATCAGCGCTTTGGACAAGAACTATGGCTACACCTTC.

The CDR3 loop is CASGLTPGNQPQHF. Here the CDR3 DNA reads TGTGCTAGTGGTTTGACCCCAGGGAATCAGCCCCAGCATTTT. The chain links TRBV12-5 to TRBJ1-5, with a tentative D call TRBD1 (5 bases). This CDR3 contains 14 residues. Looked up from germline, CDR1 is LGHNT and CDR2 is FRNRAP. V lost 2 bases, J lost 4 bases, and 9 bases lay in between.

The V and J genes are TRBV20-1 and TRBJ2-2, with D tentatively TRBD1 (5 bases). V shed 0 bases and J shed 0 bases, with 20 bases lying between them. CDR1 is DFQATT and CDR2 is SNEGSKA in the germline V gene (reference sequence). The CDR3 extends over 19 amino acids. CDR3 bases: TGCAGTGCTAGAGAGGCGTTGGCAGGGCTCTTATCGAACACCGGGGAGCTGTTTTTT. Protein product: CSAREALAGLLSNTGELFF.

The chain recombines TRBV23-1 with TRBJ2-7, with D unresolved. TRBV23-1 is an open reading frame, and its role is uncertain. V was pared by 4 bases and J by 3 bases, with 13 bases between. The CDR3 is made up of 14 amino acids. CDR3 residues: CASSPPRRRYEQYF. CDR3 sequence (DNA): TGCGCCAGCAGTCCACCGCGGCGGCGCTACGAGCAGTACTTC.

This clonotype showed up many times. V gene TRBV12-3 or TRBV12-4 combines with J gene TRBJ1-1, with unresolved D. Trimming removed 3 bases from V and 10 bases from J, with 15 bases in between. The CDR3 length is 13 residues. CDR3 amino acids: CASSFSAGYTAFF. CDR3 nucleotides: TGTGCCAGCAGTTTTTCGGCAGGTTATACAGCTTTCTTT.

The V and J genes are TRBV4-1 and TRBJ2-7; maybe TRBD2 (5 bases). In germline, CDR1 is MGHRA, CDR2 YSYEKL. There are 15 residues in the CDR3. The V end lost 1 base, the J end lost 0 bases, and 10 bases lay between the germline ends. CDR3 amino acids: CASSQAGTPSYEQYF. The DNA of the CDR3 is TGCGCCAGCAGCCAAGCGGGAACGCCCTCCTACGAGCAGTACTTC.

This clonotype was seen a few times. This chain uses TRBV10-3 with TRBJ2-1, with 10 bases identical to TRBD1. The CDR3 is 17 amino acids. J was trimmed by 1 base and V by 5 bases; bases with no gene match: 8. Germline CDR1 and CDR2: ENHRY and SYGVKD. CDR3 DNA sequence: TGTGCCATCAGTCCCGGGACAGGGGCTGGTTCCTACAATGAGCAGTTCTTC. Its protein product is CAISPGTGAGSYNEQFF.

This chain connects TRBV20-1 to TRBJ1-6, with D possibly TRBD1 on 5 matching bases. CDR3 length: 13 residues. Germline values: CDR1 DFQATT, CDR2 SNEGSKA (reference sequence). Trimming removed 2 bases from V and 8 bases from J, with 10 bases in between. CDR3 in amino acids: CSARTGPHSPLHF. Here the CDR3 DNA reads TGCAGTGCTAGAACAGGTCCCCATTCACCCCTCCACTTT.

The chain couples TRBV18 to TRBJ1-5; a weak D match, TRBD1 (5 bases). Germline CDR1 is KGHSH and CDR2 is LQKENI. Trimming left V 3 bases short and J 2 bases short, with 11 bases between. The CDR3 extends over 15 amino acids. The CDR3: CASSPGPGGNQPQHF. The CDR3 nucleotides are TGTGCCAGCTCACCGGGACCGGGGGGCAATCAGCCCCAGCATTTT.

The chain has TRBV29-1 and TRBJ1-2; the D gene is possibly TRBD1 (5 bases). The CDR3 extends over 12 amino acids. Germline values: CDR1 SQVTM, CDR2 ANQGSEA. Between the trimmed V and J ends, which lost 6 bases and 5 bases, there was a span of 13 bases. In DNA form, the CDR3 reads TGCAGCGTGACAGAGGGATTTTATGGCTACACCTTC. Its translation: CSVTEGFYGYTF.

The CDR3 sequence is CASSFHRVETGELFF. The CDR3 nucleotides read TGTGCCAGCAGTTTTCACAGGGTTGAGACCGGGGAGCTGTTTTTT. The chain uses TRBV12-3 or TRBV12-4 and TRBJ2-2, with a tentative D call TRBD1 (6 bases). The germline V and J ends were trimmed by 3 bases and 5 bases, with 13 bases remaining between them. This CDR3 region has 15 residues.

V and J are TRBV20-1 and TRBJ1-5; a possible D gene is TRBD1 (6 bases). The CDR3 contains 15 residues. Germline CDR1 DFQATT, CDR2 SNEGSKA (reference sequence). V lost 6 bases to trimming and J lost 4 bases, with 19 bases between them. The CDR3 DNA follows: TGCAGTGCGGAGAACAGGGTCTTGCCTAATCAGCCCCAGCATTTT. Protein: CSAENRVLPNQPQHF.

This clonotype was detected a few times. This chain uses TRBV29-1 with TRBJ2-1; D not certain. V dropped 3 bases and J dropped 7 bases, with 19 bases sitting between them. Germline V gene lookup returns CDR1 SQVTM and CDR2 ANQGSEA. The CDR3 runs 15 residues. The CDR3 reads CSVDWVASRGNEQFF. The CDR3 DNA follows: TGCAGCGTTGATTGGGTGGCGAGCCGAGGTAATGAGCAGTTCTTC.

This clonotype was seen repeatedly, ten times or more. The rearrangement uses TRBV27 and TRBJ2-7; D tentatively reads TRBD1 or TRBD2 (5 bases each). Germline CDR1 is MNHEY and CDR2 is SMNVEV (reference sequence). The CDR3 totals 14 residues. V was trimmed by 5 bases and J by 3 bases, leaving 14 bases between them. The CDR3, as DNA: TGTGCCAGCAGTCCTAGCCGGACAAGCTACGAGCAGTACTTC. Encoded protein: CASSPSRTSYEQYF.

This clonotype was found a few times. V usage is TRBV6-2 or TRBV6-3 and J usage is TRBJ2-1; 11 bases line up with TRBD2. The length of the CDR3 is 16 residues. The trim removed 6 bases at V and 3 bases at J, leaving 7 bases unmatched. The germline V gene has CDR1 MNHEY and CDR2 SVGEGT. In DNA, the CDR3 is TGTGCCAGCAGATCCGCTAGCGGGGGGTTCTACAATGAGCAGTTCTTC. It yields the protein CASRSASGGFYNEQFF.

This clonotype was recorded a few times. This rearrangement joins TRBV5-1 to TRBJ1-1; TRBD1 agrees at 8 bases. Trimming took 0 bases from V and 1 from J; bases not matched to a gene: 5. The CDR3 runs 16 residues. Per the germline V gene, CDR1 is SGHRS and CDR2 is YFSETQ. This CDR3 reads CASSLVAGQGNTEAFF. CDR3 DNA sequence: TGCGCCAGCAGCTTGGTGGCAGGACAGGGGAACACTGAAGCTTTCTTT. The complete variable domain, with remaining parts taken from reference TRBV5-1 and TRBJ1-1, reads KAGVTQTPRYLIKTRGQQVTLSCSPISGHRSVSWYQQTPGQGLQFLFEYFSETQRNKGNFPGRFSGRQFSNSRSEMNVSTLELGDSALYLCASSLVAGQGNTEAFFGQGTRLTVV.

This chain connects TRBV7-2 to TRBJ2-7; unclear D gene. The CDR3 has 11 amino acids. Trimming stripped 5 bases from V and 2 bases from J, with 4 bases between. Germline values: CDR1 SGHTA, CDR2 FQGNSA. CDR3 in amino acids: CASSTPYEQYF. The CDR3, as DNA: TGTGCCAGCAGCACCCCCTACGAGCAGTACTTC. Using reference TRBV7-2 and TRBJ2-7 for the parts outside the CDR3, the full variable domain is GAGVSQSPSNKVTEKGKDVELRCDPISGHTALYWYRQSLGQGLEFLIYFQGNSAPDKSGLPSDRFSAERTGGSVSTLTIQRTQQEDSAVYLCASSTPYEQYFGPGTRLTVT.